One and the same sample provided the 24 T cell receptor beta chains below, sequenced in a study of T-cell memory formation after mild COVID-19. TCRdb recomputed calls from the 5' RACE reads with MiXCR, one row per CDR3 protein. The sample shows about 110,000 distinct CDR3 sequences, 12% of them seen only once. Material: PBMCs or a T cell subset sorted from them (not recorded which). These receptors originate from an adult woman who had mild COVID-19 (a few samples of this study predate the infection). Cell type and time point are not known.

The gene calls are TRBV12-3 or TRBV12-4 and TRBJ1-1, with D maybe TRBD1 (6 bases). Trimming took off 2 bases at V and 11 bases at J, with 9 bases between the two ends. The CDR3 sequence is 11 residues long. In DNA, the CDR3 is TGTGCCAGCAGTTTACAGGGGATGGCTTTCTTT. Amino acids: CASSLQGMAFF.

This chain uses TRBV20-1 with TRBJ2-3; 13 bases match TRBD2. Trimming took 0 bases from V and 1 from J; bases not matched to a gene: 4. The CDR3 consists of 17 residues. Germline loops: CDR1 DFQATT, CDR2 SNEGSKA (reference sequence). The CDR3 DNA follows: TGCAGTGCTAGAGAACTAGCGGGGGGGTGGGGCACAGATACGCAGTATTTT. Translation gives CSARELAGGWGTDTQYF.

This clonotype has only a few counts. The chain employs TRBV20-1 and TRBJ1-1; D perhaps matches TRBD1 (5 bases). Deletions cut 0 bases from V and 8 bases from J, with 13 bases between. Germline V gene data show CDR1 as DFQATT and CDR2 as SNEGSKA (reference sequence). The CDR3 is 13 residues long. The CDR3 region is CSARETGPTEAFF. The CDR3 bases are TGCAGTGCTAGAGAGACGGGACCAACGGAAGCTTTCTTT.

This clonotype has at least ten counts. The chain combines TRBV19 with TRBJ1-1, with 7 bases lining up with TRBD1. The CDR3 is 13 residues long. CDR1 is LNHDA and CDR2 is SQIVND in the germline V gene (reference sequence). With V trimmed by 7 bases and J by 5 bases, 7 bases remained unmatched. The CDR3 nucleotides read TGTGCCAGTAAGGCAGGGGGATGGACTGAAGCTTTCTTT. Amino acid sequence: CASKAGGWTEAFF.

The table lists this clonotype with many counts. J is TRBJ2-1 and V is TRBV20-1; D is perhaps TRBD1 or TRBD2 (5 bases each). V was trimmed by 0 bases and J by 4 bases, leaving 10 bases between them. Germline V CDR1 and CDR2: DFQATT, SNEGSKA (reference sequence). The CDR3 covers 14 residues. As DNA, the CDR3 is TGCAGTGCTAGAGATCGGGACGGGTACAATGAGCAGTTCTTC. It is translated as CSARDRDGYNEQFF.

V usage is TRBV3-1 and J usage is TRBJ2-3, with TRBD2 identical over 8 bases. This CDR3 has 18 residues. Germline CDR1 reads LGHDT; CDR2 reads YNNKEL (reference sequence). Germline trimming cut 1 base from V and 2 bases from J; bases unmatched to any gene: 11. CDR3 loop: CASSQVLAGQRDTDTQYF. CDR3 bases: TGTGCCAGCAGCCAAGTCCTAGCGGGCCAGCGGGACACAGATACGCAGTATTTT.

Of note for this clonotype: The junction departs from the called germline gene at one end, perhaps through a read error. V usage is TRBV29-1 and J usage is TRBJ2-7, with a possible D match to TRBD1 (6 bases). This CDR3 spans 13 amino acids. Germline V gene data show CDR1 as SQVTM and CDR2 as ANQGSEA. The chain's CDR3 is CSAEDRHSYEQYF. CDR3 DNA: TGCAGCGCTGAAGACAGGCACTCCTACGAGCAGTACTTC.

At least ten counts were recorded for this clonotype. This sequence joins TRBV20-1 and TRBJ2-2; D not resolved. CDR3 length: 12 amino acids. The V gene lost 4 bases and the J gene lost 0 bases, with 3 bases spanning the gap. The germline V gene encodes CDR1 DFQATT and CDR2 SNEGSKA (reference sequence). CDR3 residues: CSANSNTGELFF. The CDR3 nucleotides are TGCAGTGCTAACTCGAACACCGGGGAGCTGTTTTTT.

The CDR3 loop is CASSPIGGTYGYTF. CDR3 nucleotides: TGTGCCAGCAGCCCGATTGGGGGGACTTATGGCTACACCTTC. This chain connects TRBV6-2 or TRBV6-3 to TRBJ1-2; possibly TRBD1 for D (5 bases). CDR3 length equals 14 residues. V shed 6 bases and J shed 5 bases, with 16 bases lying between them. Looked up from germline, CDR1 is MNHEY and CDR2 is SVGEGT.

This clonotype has at least ten counts. J is TRBJ2-3 and V is TRBV18; the D gene could be TRBD1 or TRBD2 (6 bases each). This CDR3 region has 15 residues. Germline CDR1 KGHSH, CDR2 LQKENI. Trimming took off 2 bases at V and 3 bases at J, with 12 bases between the two ends. Here the CDR3 DNA reads TGTGCCAGCTCACCAGGAGGAGGGGGAACAGATACGCAGTATTTT. Translating gives CASSPGGGGTDTQYF.

This clonotype was detected a few times. J is TRBJ1-5 and V is TRBV5-1; D is ambiguous. Germline V CDR1 and CDR2: SGHRS, YFSETQ. This CDR3 is built from 13 residues. V lost 0 bases, J lost 2 bases, and 3 bases lay in between. The DNA of the CDR3 is TGCGCCAGCAGCTTGGACGGCAATCAGCCCCAGCATTTT. Its protein product is CASSLDGNQPQHF.

The gene calls are TRBV7-3 and TRBJ2-1; TRBD2 aligns across 7 bases. This CDR3 contains 14 residues. CDR1 SGHTA and CDR2 FQGTGA come from the germline V gene. The J segment lost 2 bases and the V segment lost 5 bases, leaving 3 bases of the junction unmatched. This CDR3 reads CASSPGGPYNEQFF. The DNA for the CDR3 is TGTGCCAGCAGCCCGGGAGGTCCCTACAATGAGCAGTTCTTC.

The chain employs TRBV12-3 or TRBV12-4 and TRBJ1-4; 9 nucleotides align to TRBD1. Unmatched junction bases numbered 7, after V lost 7 bases and J lost 4 bases. The CDR3 loop spans 15 amino acids. CDR3 sequence: CASTSRTGVNEKLFF. For the CDR3, the DNA is TGTGCCAGCACCTCCAGGACAGGGGTTAATGAAAAACTGTTTTTT.

The V gene is TRBV20-1, the J gene TRBJ2-1, with D possibly TRBD1 on 6 matching bases. This CDR3 is 12 amino acids long. V lost 5 bases and J 10 bases, leaving 15 bases between the germline ends. Germline CDR1 is DFQATT and CDR2 is SNEGSKA (reference sequence). The CDR3 nucleotides read TGCAGTGCTGATATACAGGGACACGAGCAGTTCTTC. Its translation is CSADIQGHEQFF.

This clonotype occurred a few times. In DNA form, the CDR3 reads TGTGCCATTGGGACCAGGGACTATGGCTACACCTTC. It is translated as CAIGTRDYGYTF. The chain combines TRBV10-3 with TRBJ1-2; possible D gene TRBD1, 5 bases. CDR1 is ENHRY and CDR2 is SYGVKD in the germline V gene. The CDR3 consists of 12 residues. Trimming pared 9 bases from V and 3 bases from J, leaving 11 bases between.

This clonotype was observed a few times. The V and J genes are TRBV7-3 and TRBJ2-5; weak D call: TRBD2 (6 bases). The CDR3 is 16 amino acids. V was pared by 5 bases and J by 0 bases, with 16 bases between. CDR1 and CDR2 (germline): SGHTA, FQGTGA. In DNA form, the CDR3 reads TGTGCCAGCAGCCCCTCTGGAGGGAGGTACCAAGAGACCCAGTACTTC. This gives the protein CASSPSGGRYQETQYF.

The chain combines TRBV7-2 with TRBJ2-5, with 12 bases identical to TRBD2. V was clipped by 6 bases and J by 5 bases; unmatched bases: 7. The germline CDR1 and CDR2 sequences are SGHTA and FQGNSA. The CDR3 runs 15 residues. The CDR3 DNA reads as TGTGCCAGCAGTCTACTAGCGGGGGGAGGGGAGACCCAGTACTTC. The encoded protein is CASSLLAGGGETQYF.

In this sample, this clonotype turned up a few times. V usage is TRBV30 and J usage is TRBJ1-5, with TRBD1 as a possible D gene (5 bases). The CDR3 has 15 amino acids. Germline V lookup: CDR1 GTSNPN, CDR2 SVGIG (reference sequence). V gave up 4 bases and J gave up 5 bases, with 18 bases separating them. The CDR3 protein is CAWTGHDSADQPQHF. The CDR3 DNA reads as TGTGCCTGGACCGGCCATGACAGCGCTGATCAGCCCCAGCATTTT.

The V call is TRBV20-1, the J call TRBJ2-1, with 8 bases aligning to TRBD1. The CDR3 is made up of 14 amino acids. The germline V gene encodes CDR1 DFQATT and CDR2 SNEGSKA (reference sequence). V shed 0 bases and J 10 bases; nucleotides not matched to a gene: 8. This CDR3 reads CSARDLTRGREQFF. DNA of the CDR3: TGCAGTGCTAGAGATTTGACCAGGGGGCGAGAGCAGTTCTTC.

This rearrangement joins TRBV7-9 to TRBJ2-5, with 8 bases that match TRBD1. J was trimmed by 5 bases and V by 5 bases; bases with no gene match: 4. The CDR3 consists of 13 residues. The germline V gene has CDR1 SEHNR and CDR2 FQNEAQ (reference sequence). CDR3 amino acids: CASSGQGGETQYF. The DNA of the CDR3 is TGTGCCAGCAGCGGACAGGGCGGGGAGACCCAGTACTTC. Full variable domain (rest looked up from reference TRBV7-9 and TRBJ2-5): DTGVSQNPRHKITKRGQNVTFRCDPISEHNRLYWYRQTLGQGPEFLTYFQNEAQLEKSRLLSDRFSAERPKGSFSTLEIQRTEQGDSAMYLCASSGQGGETQYFGPGTRLLVL.

The rearrangement links TRBV20-1 to TRBJ2-2; unclear D gene. The V and J ends lost 3 bases and 0 bases respectively, with 11 bases between them. CDR1 DFQATT and CDR2 SNEGSKA come from the germline V gene (reference sequence). The CDR3 spans 15 residues. In DNA, the CDR3 is TGCAGTGCTAGGATGCAATACGCGAACACCGGGGAGCTGTTTTTT. Translating it yields CSARMQYANTGELFF.

This clonotype was observed a few times. V is TRBV7-9 and J is TRBJ2-3, with D perhaps TRBD1 (6 bases). V lost 6 bases, J lost 2 bases, and 21 bases lay in between. CDR3 size: 17 residues. The germline CDR1 and CDR2 sequences are SEHNR and FQNEAQ (reference sequence). CDR3 protein: CASSFGQFGISTDTQYF. The CDR3 nucleotides read TGTGCCAGCAGTTTCGGACAGTTCGGCATTTCCACAGATACGCAGTATTTT. Looking up the rest from reference TRBV7-9 and TRBJ2-3 gives the full variable domain: DTGVSQNPRHKITKRGQNVTFRCDPISEHNRLYWYRQTLGQGPEFLTYFQNEAQLEKSRLLSDRFSAERPKGSFSTLEIQRTEQGDSAMYLCASSFGQFGISTDTQYFGPGTRLTVL.

This clonotype was seen only a few times. The chain employs TRBV4-3 and TRBJ2-1; 11 bases map to TRBD2. With 1 base clipped from V and 3 bases from J, the junction kept 8 bases outside the gene matches. This CDR3 contains 18 residues. CDR1 and CDR2 from the germline V gene are LGHNA and YSLEER. The CDR3 is CASSQGETSGTFYNEQFF. The CDR3 DNA follows: TGCGCCAGCAGCCAAGGAGAGACTAGCGGGACGTTCTACAATGAGCAGTTCTTC.

This clonotype was picked up a small number of times. V usage is TRBV20-1 and J usage is TRBJ2-7; D may be TRBD1 or TRBD2 (5 bases each). Germline lookup yields CDR1 DFQATT and CDR2 SNEGSKA (reference sequence). The V end lost 5 bases, the J end lost 3 bases, and 14 bases lay between the germline ends. The CDR3 has 13 residues. CDR3 residues: CSAGGPSLYEQYF. CDR3 bases: TGCAGTGCTGGGGGACCCTCGCTCTACGAGCAGTACTTC.